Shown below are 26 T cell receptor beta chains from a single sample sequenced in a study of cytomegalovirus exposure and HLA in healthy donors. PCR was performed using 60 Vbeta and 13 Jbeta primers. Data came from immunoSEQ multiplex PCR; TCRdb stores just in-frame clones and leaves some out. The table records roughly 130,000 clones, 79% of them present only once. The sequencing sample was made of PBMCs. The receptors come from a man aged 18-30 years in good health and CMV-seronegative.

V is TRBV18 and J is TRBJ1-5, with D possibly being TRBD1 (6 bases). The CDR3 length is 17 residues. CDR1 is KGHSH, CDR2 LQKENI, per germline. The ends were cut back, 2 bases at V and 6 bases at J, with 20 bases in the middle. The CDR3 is CASSPSAGAGGGQPQHF. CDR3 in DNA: TGTGCCAGCTCACCATCGGCAGGGGCGGGTGGTGGTCAGCCCCAGCATTTT.

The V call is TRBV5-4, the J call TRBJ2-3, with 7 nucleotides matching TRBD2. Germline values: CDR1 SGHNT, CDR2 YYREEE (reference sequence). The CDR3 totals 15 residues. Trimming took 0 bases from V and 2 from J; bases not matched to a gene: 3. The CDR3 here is CASSLDGGYTDTQYF. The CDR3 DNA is TGTGCCAGCAGCTTGGACGGGGGGTACACAGATACGCAGTATTTT.

This CDR3 is CASSTSIQETQYF. DNA for the CDR3: TGTGCCAGCTCCACTAGTATCCAAGAGACCCAGTACTTC. The rearrangement uses TRBV5-4 and TRBJ2-5; perhaps TRBD2 as D (5 bases). CDR1 and CDR2 from the germline V gene are SGHNT and YYREEE (reference sequence). The CDR3 sequence is 13 residues long. The V and J ends lost 7 bases and 1 base respectively, with 11 bases between them.

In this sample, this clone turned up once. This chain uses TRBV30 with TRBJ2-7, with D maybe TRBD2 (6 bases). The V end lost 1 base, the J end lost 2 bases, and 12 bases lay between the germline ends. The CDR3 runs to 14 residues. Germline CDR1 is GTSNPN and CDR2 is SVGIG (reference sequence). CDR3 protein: CAWSAGTGTYEQYF. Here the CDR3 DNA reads TGTGCCTGGAGTGCCGGGACTGGGACCTACGAGCAGTACTTC.

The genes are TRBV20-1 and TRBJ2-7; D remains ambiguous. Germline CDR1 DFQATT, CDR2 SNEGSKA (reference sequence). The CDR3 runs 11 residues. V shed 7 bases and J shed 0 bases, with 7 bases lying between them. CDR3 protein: CSGYSSYEQYF. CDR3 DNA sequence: TGCAGTGGGTACAGCTCCTACGAGCAGTACTTC.

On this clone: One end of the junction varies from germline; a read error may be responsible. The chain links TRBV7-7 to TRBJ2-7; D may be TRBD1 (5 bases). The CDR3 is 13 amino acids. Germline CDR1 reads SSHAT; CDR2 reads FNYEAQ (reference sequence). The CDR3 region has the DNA TGTGCTAGCAGCCCCACAGGTTCCTACGAGCAGTACTTC. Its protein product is CASSPTGSYEQYF.

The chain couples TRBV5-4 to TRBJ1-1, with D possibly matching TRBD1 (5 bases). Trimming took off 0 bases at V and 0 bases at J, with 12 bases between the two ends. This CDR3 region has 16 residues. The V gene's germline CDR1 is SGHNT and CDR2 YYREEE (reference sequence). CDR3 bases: TGTGCCAGCAGCTTGGGAGGGGAGGAATTGAACACTGAAGCTTTCTTT. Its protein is CASSLGGEELNTEAFF.

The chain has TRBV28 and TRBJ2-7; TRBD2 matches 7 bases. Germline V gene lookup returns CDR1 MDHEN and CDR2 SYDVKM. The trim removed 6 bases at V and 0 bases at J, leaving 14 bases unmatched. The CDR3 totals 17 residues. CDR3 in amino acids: CASSLPTGGRSSYEQYF. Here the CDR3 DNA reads TGTGCCAGCAGCCTTCCAACTGGCGGGAGAAGCTCCTACGAGCAGTACTTC.

CDR3 DNA: TGTGCCAGCAGCTTAGAGTTCGCGAACGAGCAGTACTTC. Its protein product is CASSLEFANEQYF. This chain links TRBV11-3 with TRBJ2-7; D ambiguous. The germline V gene encodes CDR1 SGHNT and CDR2 YENEEA. The CDR3 length is 13 residues. V gave up 0 bases and J gave up 5 bases, with 8 bases separating them.

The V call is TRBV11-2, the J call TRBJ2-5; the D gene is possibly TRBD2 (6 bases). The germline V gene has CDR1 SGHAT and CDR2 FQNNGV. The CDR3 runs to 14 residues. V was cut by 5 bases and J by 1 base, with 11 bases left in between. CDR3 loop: CASSRGLLQETQYF. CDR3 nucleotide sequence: TGTGCCAGCAGCAGGGGACTCCTCCAAGAGACCCAGTACTTC.

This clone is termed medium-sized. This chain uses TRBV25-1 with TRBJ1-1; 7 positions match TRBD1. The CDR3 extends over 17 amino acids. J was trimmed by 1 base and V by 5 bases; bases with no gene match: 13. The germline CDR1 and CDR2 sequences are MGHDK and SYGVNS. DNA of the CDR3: TGTGCCAGCAGTCCGAGGCGGCAGGGGGTAGCGAACACTGAAGCTTTCTTT. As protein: CASSPRRQGVANTEAFF.

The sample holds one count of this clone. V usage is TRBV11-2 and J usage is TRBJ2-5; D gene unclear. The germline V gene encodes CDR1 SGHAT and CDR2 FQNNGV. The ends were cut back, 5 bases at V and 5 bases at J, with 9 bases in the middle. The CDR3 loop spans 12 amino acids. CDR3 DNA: TGTGCCAGCAGCCTCACGCAGGAGACCCAGTACTTC. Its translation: CASSLTQETQYF.

In DNA form, the CDR3 reads TGTGCCAGCAGCAAGAAGGCCCCTAGCGGGTTCACAGATACGCAGTATTTT. This gives the protein CASSKKAPSGFTDTQYF. The chain links TRBV21-1 to TRBJ2-3; the table's D call, TRBD2, has no DNA check behind it. TRBV21-1 is reported as a pseudogene. The length of the CDR3 is 17 residues.

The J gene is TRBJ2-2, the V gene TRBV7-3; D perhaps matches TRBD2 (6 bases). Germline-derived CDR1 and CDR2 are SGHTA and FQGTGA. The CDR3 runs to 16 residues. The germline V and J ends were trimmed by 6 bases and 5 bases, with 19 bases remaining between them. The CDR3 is CASREGGYGGTGELFF. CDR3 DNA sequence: TGTGCCAGCAGAGAGGGCGGCTATGGGGGGACCGGGGAGCTGTTTTTT.

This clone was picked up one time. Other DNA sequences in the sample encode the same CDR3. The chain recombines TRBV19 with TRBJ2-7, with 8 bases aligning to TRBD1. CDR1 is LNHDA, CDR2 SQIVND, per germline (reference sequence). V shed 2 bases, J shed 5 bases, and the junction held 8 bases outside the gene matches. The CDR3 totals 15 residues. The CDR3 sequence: CASSIRQGAGDEQYF. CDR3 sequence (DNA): TGTGCCAGTAGTATAAGGCAGGGGGCTGGGGACGAGCAGTACTTC.

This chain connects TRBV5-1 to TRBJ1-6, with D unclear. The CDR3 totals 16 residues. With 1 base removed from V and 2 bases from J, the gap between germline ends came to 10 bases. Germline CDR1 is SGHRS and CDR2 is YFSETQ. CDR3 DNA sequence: TGCGCCAGCAGCTTGTCCCATTTTCCCTATAATTCACCCCTCCACTTT. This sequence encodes CASSLSHFPYNSPLHF.

The CDR3 loop is CSVNTGSQETQYF. DNA of the CDR3: TGCAGCGTGAACACAGGTTCTCAAGAGACCCAGTACTTC. The chain recombines TRBV29-1 with TRBJ2-5; TRBD1 might be the D (5 bases). Germline V gene sequence: CDR1 SQVTM, CDR2 ANQGSEA. V gave up 6 bases and J gave up 2 bases, with 13 bases separating them. The CDR3 loop spans 13 amino acids.

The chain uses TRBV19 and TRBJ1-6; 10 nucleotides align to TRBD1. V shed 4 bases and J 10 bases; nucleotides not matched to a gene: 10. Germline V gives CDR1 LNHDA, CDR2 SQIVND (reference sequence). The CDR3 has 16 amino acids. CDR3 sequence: CASSTSGQGSDSPLHF. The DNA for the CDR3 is TGTGCCAGTAGTACCTCGGGACAGGGGTCTGACTCACCCCTCCACTTT.

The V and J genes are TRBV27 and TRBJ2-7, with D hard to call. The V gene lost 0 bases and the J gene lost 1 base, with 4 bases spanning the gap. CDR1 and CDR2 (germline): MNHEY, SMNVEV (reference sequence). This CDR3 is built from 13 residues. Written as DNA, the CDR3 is TGTGCCAGCAGTTTATCGAGATCCTACGAGCAGTACTTC. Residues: CASSLSRSYEQYF.

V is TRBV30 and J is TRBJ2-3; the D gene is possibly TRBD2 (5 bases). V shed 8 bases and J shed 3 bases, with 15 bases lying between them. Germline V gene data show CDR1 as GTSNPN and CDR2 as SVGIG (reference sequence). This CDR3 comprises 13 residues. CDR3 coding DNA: TGTGCCGAGAGCGAGGGCTGGACAGATACGCAGTATTTT. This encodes CAESEGWTDTQYF.

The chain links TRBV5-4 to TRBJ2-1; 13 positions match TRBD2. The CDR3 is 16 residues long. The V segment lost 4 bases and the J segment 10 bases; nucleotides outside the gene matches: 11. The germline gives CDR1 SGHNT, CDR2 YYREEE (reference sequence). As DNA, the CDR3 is TGTGCCAGCAGCACCCAAACTAGCGGGAGGGCCGGGGAGCAGTTCTTC. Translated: CASSTQTSGRAGEQFF.

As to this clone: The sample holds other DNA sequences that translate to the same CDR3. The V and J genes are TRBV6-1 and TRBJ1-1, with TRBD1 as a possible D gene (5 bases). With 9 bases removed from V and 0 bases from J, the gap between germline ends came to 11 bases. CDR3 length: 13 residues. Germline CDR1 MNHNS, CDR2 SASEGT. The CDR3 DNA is TGTGCCAGTAGAGAGACAGTGAACACTGAAGCTTTCTTT. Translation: CASRETVNTEAFF.

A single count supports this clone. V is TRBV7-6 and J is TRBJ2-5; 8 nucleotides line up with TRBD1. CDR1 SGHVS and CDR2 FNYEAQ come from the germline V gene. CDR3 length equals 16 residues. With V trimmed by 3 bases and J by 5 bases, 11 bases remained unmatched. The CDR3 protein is CASSFQGAIFLETQYF. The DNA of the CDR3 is TGTGCCAGCAGCTTCCAGGGGGCTATTTTCCTGGAGACCCAGTACTTC.

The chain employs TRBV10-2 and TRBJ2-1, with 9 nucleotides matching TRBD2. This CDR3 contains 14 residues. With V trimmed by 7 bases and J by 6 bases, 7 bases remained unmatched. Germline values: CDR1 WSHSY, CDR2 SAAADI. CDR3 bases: TGCGCCAGCACGGGCGGGAGGGGGATCAATGAGCAGTTCTTC. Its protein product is CASTGGRGINEQFF.

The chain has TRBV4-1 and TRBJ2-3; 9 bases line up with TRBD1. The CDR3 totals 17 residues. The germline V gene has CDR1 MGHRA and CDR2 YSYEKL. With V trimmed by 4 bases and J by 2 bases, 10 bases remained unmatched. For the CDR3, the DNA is TGCGCCAGCAGCCCTCAAGGCACAGGGGGCCCCACAGATACGCAGTATTTT. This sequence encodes CASSPQGTGGPTDTQYF.

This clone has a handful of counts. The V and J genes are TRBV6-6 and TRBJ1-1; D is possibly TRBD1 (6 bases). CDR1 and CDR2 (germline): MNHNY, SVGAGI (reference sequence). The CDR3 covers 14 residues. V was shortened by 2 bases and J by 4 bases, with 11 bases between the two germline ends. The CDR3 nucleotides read TGTGCCAGCAGTTACGGCAGGGGTTCCACTGAAGCTTTCTTT. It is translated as CASSYGRGSTEAFF.